The TCR beta chain described here comes from a study of neoadjuvant nivolumab and ipilimumab in lung cancer. CDR3 length equals 18 residues. The trim removed 0 bases at V and 0 bases at J, leaving 10 bases unmatched. Germline CDR1 is SGHRS and CDR2 is YFSETQ. Clones were read by immunoSEQ multiplex PCR, and TCRdb kept only the in-frame ones, dropping some. This sample yields roughly 23,000 clones, of which under 90% are seen a single time; more than 20% belongs to the top ten. Specimen: peripheral blood, collected before neoadjuvant nivolumab, alone or with ipilimumab. The chain is built from TRBV5-1 and TRBJ2-7; TRBD2 matches 9 bases. The clonotype comes from an adult with non-small cell lung cancer. The CDR3 protein is CASSLEPSGAASSYEQYF. The CDR3 DNA is TGCGCCAGCAGCTTGGAACCTAGCGGGGCCGCAAGCTCCTACGAGCAGTACTTC.